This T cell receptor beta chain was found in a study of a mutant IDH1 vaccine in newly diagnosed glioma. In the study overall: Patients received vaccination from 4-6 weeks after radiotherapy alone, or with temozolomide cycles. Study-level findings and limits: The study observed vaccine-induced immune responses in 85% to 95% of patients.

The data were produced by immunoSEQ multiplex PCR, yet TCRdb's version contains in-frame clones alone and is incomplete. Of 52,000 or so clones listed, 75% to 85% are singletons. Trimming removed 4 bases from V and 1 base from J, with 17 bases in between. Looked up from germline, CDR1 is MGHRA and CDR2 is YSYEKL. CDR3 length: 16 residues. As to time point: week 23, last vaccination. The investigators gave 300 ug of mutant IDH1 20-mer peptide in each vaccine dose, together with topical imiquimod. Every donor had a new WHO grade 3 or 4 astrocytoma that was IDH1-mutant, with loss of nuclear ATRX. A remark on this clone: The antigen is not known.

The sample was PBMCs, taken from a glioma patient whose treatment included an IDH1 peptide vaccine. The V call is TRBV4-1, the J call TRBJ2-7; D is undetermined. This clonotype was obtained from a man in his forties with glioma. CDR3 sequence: CASSLGPGPQSYEQYF. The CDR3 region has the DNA TGCGCCAGCAGCCTTGGTCCCGGGCCGCAATCCTACGAGCAGTACTTC.